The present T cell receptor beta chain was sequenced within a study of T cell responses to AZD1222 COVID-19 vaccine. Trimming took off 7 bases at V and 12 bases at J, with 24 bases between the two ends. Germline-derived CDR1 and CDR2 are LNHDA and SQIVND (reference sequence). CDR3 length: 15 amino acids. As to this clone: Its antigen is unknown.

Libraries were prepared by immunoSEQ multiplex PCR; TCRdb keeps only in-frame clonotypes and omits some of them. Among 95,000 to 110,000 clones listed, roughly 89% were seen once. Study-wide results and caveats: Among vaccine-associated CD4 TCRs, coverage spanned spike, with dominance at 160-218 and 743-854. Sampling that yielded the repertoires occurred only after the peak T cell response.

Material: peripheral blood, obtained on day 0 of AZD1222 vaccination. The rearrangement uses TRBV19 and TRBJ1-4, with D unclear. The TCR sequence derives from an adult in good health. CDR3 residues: CASTAAGRDEKELFF. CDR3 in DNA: TGTGCCAGTACCGCGGCAGGCCGAGATGAAAAGGAACTGTTTTTT. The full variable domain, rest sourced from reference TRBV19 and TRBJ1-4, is DGGITQSPKYLFRKEGQNVTLSCEQNLNHDAMYWYRQDPGQGLRLIYYSQIVNDFQKGDIAEGYSVSREKKESFPLTVTSAQKNPTAFYLCASTAAGRDEKELFFGSGTQLSVL.